This T cell receptor (beta chain) was sequenced for a study of beta chain features in type 1 diabetes. Study-wide findings and caveats: Across all four CD4+ subsets, people with type 1 diabetes showed modestly shorter TCRB CDR3s.

Every donor provided one heparinised blood draw, which averaged roughly 120 mL. Concerning this clone: What it binds is unknown.

Expressed TCRB transcripts were sequenced because the isolated RNA had all been reverse transcribed beforehand. The table came from immunoSEQ multiplex PCR; TCRdb's copy has only in-frame clones and leaves some out. The table records roughly 240,000 clones, approximately 24% of them present only once. Material: naive CD4+ T cells from blood. The TCR sequence derives from a woman aged 30 to 39 with type 1 diabetes.

The CDR3 loop reads CASSSNLGRNTEAFF. The DNA for the CDR3 is TGTGCCAGCAGCTCGAATTTGGGCAGAAACACTGAAGCTTTCTTT. The chain recombines TRBV7-2 with TRBJ1-1; D is unclear. CDR3 length: 15 residues. Germline CDR1 and CDR2: SGHTA and FQGNSA. Trimming stripped 4 bases from V and 2 bases from J, with 14 bases between.